The clone carrying this TCR beta chain was seen more than once but under ten times. The target antigen is unknown. The CDR3 is made up of 14 amino acids. Germline V lookup: CDR1 SQVTM, CDR2 ANQGSEA. V lost 4 bases and J lost 3, with 16 bases in between. These data are taken from a study of cytomegalovirus exposure and HLA in healthy donors. About the study: The study placed about four fifths of its 398 genotyped donors in the Caucasian-associated ancestry cluster.

The PCR employed 60 Vbeta primers together with 13 Jbeta primers. The data were produced by immunoSEQ multiplex PCR, yet TCRdb's version contains in-frame clones alone and is incomplete. The table shows some 150,000 clones, with roughly 10% occurring only once. General observations from the study: Prediction of most subjects' HLA-A and HLA-B alleles by TCR beta sequences was reportedly accurate. Rare TCR sequences dominated, though some public TCRs recurred in many donors.

What was sequenced was PBMCs. This chain uses TRBV29-1 with TRBJ2-7; the D is unclear. This receptor was obtained from a man over 45 in good health and CMV-seronegative. Here the CDR3 DNA reads TGCAGCGTTGGAAGCGTCCCTGACGGCTACGAGCAGTACTTC. Protein: CSVGSVPDGYEQYF.